These 27 T cell receptor beta chains share one sample of origin, sequenced in a study of blood T cell repertoires in COVID-19. Assay used: immunoSEQ multiplex PCR; TCRdb lists only in-frame clones, some missing. Altogether tens of thousands of clones are present, over 75% being singletons, with the ten largest covering roughly 3%. The sample consisted of peripheral blood. The receptors were sampled from a man in his fifties or sixties with active COVID-19.

The V call is TRBV5-6, the J call TRBJ1-2; D is possibly TRBD1 (5 bases). Trimming shortened V by 1 base and J by 0 bases, and 13 bases separated the two germline ends. Germline CDR1 and CDR2: SGHDT and YYEEEE. This CDR3 contains 16 residues. In DNA, the CDR3 is TGTGCCAGCAGCTTGTATCGCGGCAGGGCTAACTATGGCTACACCTTC. Protein product: CASSLYRGRANYGYTF.

The rearrangement uses TRBV9 and TRBJ1-6; D is perhaps TRBD1 (6 bases). Germline V gene sequence: CDR1 SGDLS, CDR2 YYNGEE. Between the trimmed V and J ends, which lost 1 base and 7 bases, there was a span of 9 bases. The CDR3 consists of 14 residues. The CDR3 loop reads CASSVKGENSPLHF. The CDR3 coding sequence is TGTGCCAGCAGCGTAAAGGGGGAGAATTCACCCCTCCACTTT.

The CDR3 DNA reads as TGCGCCAGCAGCTCGGTTTGGGGGGAAGACGCGAACACCGGGGAGCTGTTTTTT. This translates into CASSSVWGEDANTGELFF. V gene TRBV5-1 combines with J gene TRBJ2-2; the D gene is possibly TRBD2 (6 bases). Looked up from germline, CDR1 is SGHRS and CDR2 is YFSETQ. V lost 3 bases and J lost 0, with 18 bases in between. The CDR3 totals 18 residues.

This clone was recorded only once. V is TRBV6-2 or TRBV6-3 and J is TRBJ2-2, with 10 bases fitting TRBD2. The CDR3 is made up of 16 amino acids. Germline CDR1 reads MNHEY; CDR2 reads SVGEGT. After removal of 2 bases from V and 4 bases from J, the junction contained 4 bases not matched to a gene. The CDR3 nucleotides are TGTGCCAGCAGTTACAAGGGACTAGCGTCCACCGGGGAGCTGTTTTTT. Translated: CASSYKGLASTGELFF.

This chain joins TRBV12-3 or TRBV12-4 and TRBJ2-7; unclear D gene. The CDR3 totals 12 residues. Trimming cost V 8 bases and J 3 bases, with 11 bases left between them. The CDR3, as DNA: TGTGCCAGCTGGCCAGGTAACTACGAGCAGTACTTC. Protein product: CASWPGNYEQYF.

The J gene is TRBJ1-1, the V gene TRBV7-8; D is uncertain. This CDR3 region has 15 residues. Germline-derived CDR1 and CDR2 are SGHVS and FQNEAQ. V was shortened by 5 bases and J by 5 bases, with 18 bases between the two germline ends. CDR3 sequence reads: CASSPILQSGTEAFF. DNA of the CDR3: TGTGCCAGCAGCCCAATTCTACAGTCGGGGACTGAAGCTTTCTTT.

The chain combines TRBV5-5 with TRBJ1-4, with TRBD1 matching over 7 bases. CDR1 and CDR2 from the germline V gene are SGHKS and YYEKEE (reference sequence). Trimming at V came to 2 bases and at J to 7 bases, leaving 5 bases not matched to a gene. This CDR3 has 14 residues. CDR3 bases: TGTGCCAGCAGCTTTGCGACAGGGCTTGAAAAACTGTTTTTT. Protein: CASSFATGLEKLFF.

The chain has TRBV7-3 and TRBJ2-1, with 10 bases fitting TRBD2. Looked up from germline, CDR1 is SGHTA and CDR2 is FQGTGA. Unmatched junction bases numbered 12, after V lost 5 bases and J lost 5 bases. This CDR3 spans 17 amino acids. CDR3: CASSRRGQREGNNEQFF. As DNA, the CDR3 is TGTGCCAGCAGCCGCCGGGGGCAGCGGGAGGGAAACAATGAGCAGTTCTTC.

The chain is built from TRBV11-2 and TRBJ1-3, with D unresolved. The CDR3 sequence is 14 residues long. CDR1 is SGHAT and CDR2 is FQNNGV in the germline V gene. The V end lost 4 bases, the J end lost 0 bases, and 7 bases lay between the germline ends. The CDR3 nucleotides read TGTGCCAGCAGCTCCCAGTTCTCTGGAAACACCATATATTTT. This gives the protein CASSSQFSGNTIYF.

The chain couples TRBV6-2 or TRBV6-3 to TRBJ1-5; D may be TRBD1 (5 bases). The CDR3 runs 14 residues. The V gene's germline CDR1 is MNHEY and CDR2 SVGEGT. Trimming pared 2 bases from V and 5 bases from J, leaving 10 bases between. The CDR3: CASSYQGYYQPQHF. The CDR3 bases are TGTGCCAGCAGTTACCAGGGTTATTATCAGCCCCAGCATTTT.

The chain employs TRBV7-2 and TRBJ2-5; no clear D gene. The CDR3 consists of 11 residues. Germline CDR1 SGHTA, CDR2 FQGNSA. The V end was cut by 4 bases, the J end by 5 bases, with 5 bases between. CDR3 sequence reads: CASSSRETQYF. CDR3 DNA sequence: TGTGCCAGCAGCTCCCGGGAGACCCAGTACTTC.

The gene calls are TRBV4-3 and TRBJ1-6, with 7 bases aligning to TRBD1. V shed 0 bases and J 9 bases; nucleotides not matched to a gene: 8. The CDR3 is 16 amino acids. The germline V gene encodes CDR1 LGHNA and CDR2 YSLEER. The CDR3 bases are TGCGCCAGCAGCCAAGAGGCCCCAGGGGGGAGTTCACCCCTCCACTTT. Residues: CASSQEAPGGSSPLHF.

The chain combines TRBV19 with TRBJ2-1; weak D call: TRBD1 (6 bases). CDR1 is LNHDA, CDR2 SQIVND, per germline (reference sequence). The V gene lost 6 bases and the J gene lost 5 bases, with 14 bases spanning the gap. The CDR3 is 14 residues long. In DNA form, the CDR3 reads TGTGCCAGTAGCTCTTGGCAGGGGCACAATGAGCAGTTCTTC. It translates to CASSSWQGHNEQFF.

CDR3 loop: CASSSGTRGNEQFF. Written as DNA, the CDR3 is TGTGCCAGCAGTTCCGGGACTAGGGGCAATGAGCAGTTCTTC. J is TRBJ2-1 and V is TRBV7-2; 8 bases match TRBD2. V gave up 6 bases and J gave up 6 bases; unmatched junction bases: 7. Germline V gene lookup returns CDR1 SGHTA and CDR2 FQGNSA. The CDR3 has 14 residues.

V and J are TRBV7-9 and TRBJ2-3; weak D call: TRBD2 (5 bases). The V gene's germline CDR1 is SEHNR and CDR2 FQNEAQ (reference sequence). V was clipped by 6 bases and J by 0 bases, with 10 bases between them. The CDR3 is made up of 14 amino acids. CDR3: CASRPEGSTDTQYF. DNA for the CDR3: TGTGCCAGCAGACCAGAGGGTAGCACAGATACGCAGTATTTT. Filled out from reference TRBV7-9 and TRBJ2-3, the complete variable domain reads DTGVSQNPRHKITKRGQNVTFRCDPISEHNRLYWYRQTLGQGPEFLTYFQNEAQLEKSRLLSDRFSAERPKGSFSTLEIQRTEQGDSAMYLCASRPEGSTDTQYFGPGTRLTVL.

The chain joins TRBV7-2 to TRBJ2-3; 7 bases align to TRBD2. V gave up 5 bases and J gave up 4 bases; unmatched junction bases: 12. CDR1 SGHTA and CDR2 FQGNSA come from the germline V gene. This CDR3 has 16 amino acids. The CDR3 here is CASSPLGAGLPDTQYF. Here the CDR3 DNA reads TGTGCCAGCAGCCCCCTGGGAGCGGGGTTGCCAGATACGCAGTATTTT. The full variable domain, rest sourced from reference TRBV7-2 and TRBJ2-3, is GAGVSQSPSNKVTEKGKDVELRCDPISGHTALYWYRQSLGQGLEFLIYFQGNSAPDKSGLPSDRFSAERTGGSVSTLTIQRTQQEDSAVYLCASSPLGAGLPDTQYFGPGTRLTVL.

The J gene is TRBJ2-2, the V gene TRBV7-9, with D unresolved. The CDR3 runs 10 residues. The germline V gene encodes CDR1 SEHNR and CDR2 FQNEAQ (reference sequence). V was pared by 9 bases and J by 6 bases, with 5 bases between. The CDR3 loop is CASGPGELFF. CDR3 coding DNA: TGTGCCAGTGGCCCCGGGGAGCTGTTTTTT.

This rearrangement joins TRBV5-4 to TRBJ1-1; no clear D gene. Germline V CDR1 and CDR2: SGHNT, YYREEE (reference sequence). The V end lost 3 bases, the J end lost 1 base, and 7 bases lay between the germline ends. This CDR3 has 13 residues. The CDR3 is CASSSRRNTEAFF. CDR3 nucleotide sequence: TGTGCCAGCAGCTCCCGTCGGAACACTGAAGCTTTCTTT.

The CDR3 nucleotides read TGTGCCTCACGGCCAAGCGGCGGCAACAATCAGCCCCAGCATTTT. Protein sequence: CASRPSGGNNQPQHF. This chain uses TRBV19 with TRBJ1-5; D not resolved. Looked up from germline, CDR1 is LNHDA and CDR2 is SQIVND (reference sequence). V was cut by 11 bases and J by 3 bases, with 20 bases left in between. There are 15 residues in the CDR3. The entire variable domain, with the rest obtained from reference TRBV19 and TRBJ1-5, is as follows: DGGITQSPKYLFRKEGQNVTLSCEQNLNHDAMYWYRQDPGQGLRLIYYSQIVNDFQKGDIAEGYSVSREKKESFPLTVTSAQKNPTAFYLCASRPSGGNNQPQHFGDGTRLSIL.

V usage is TRBV7-9 and J usage is TRBJ2-5; tentative D call: TRBD2 (6 bases). Deletions cut 1 base from V and 3 bases from J, with 9 bases between. The CDR3 has 14 amino acids. Germline V gives CDR1 SEHNR, CDR2 FQNEAQ (reference sequence). This chain's CDR3 is CASSLGGLKETQYF. The CDR3 nucleotides read TGTGCCAGCAGCTTAGGGGGACTTAAAGAGACCCAGTACTTC.

The sample holds one count of this clone. The chain joins TRBV23-1 to TRBJ2-6, with D uncertain. TRBV23-1 is an ORF for which the function is uncertain. This CDR3 region has 16 residues. Trimming took off 4 bases at V and 1 base at J, with 11 bases between the two ends. The CDR3 DNA reads TGCGCCAGCAGTCGCTTAGCAGCGTCTGGGGCCAACGTCCTGACTTTC. It is translated as CASSRLAASGANVLTF.

The CDR3 sequence is CASSFGLAGEAYF. The CDR3 DNA follows: TGTGCCAGCAGCTTTGGACTAGCGGGAGAGGCGTACTTC. V is TRBV5-4 and J is TRBJ2-5, with TRBD2 matching 13 bases. Per the germline V gene, CDR1 is SGHNT and CDR2 is YYREEE (reference sequence). The V and J ends lost 2 bases and 13 bases, in that order; junction bases with no gene match: 5. The CDR3 has 13 residues.

The chain uses TRBV9 and TRBJ1-2, with TRBD1 matching over 8 bases. The V and J ends lost 4 bases and 1 base, in that order; junction bases with no gene match: 6. In germline, CDR1 is SGDLS, CDR2 YYNGEE. This CDR3 has 15 residues. Here the CDR3 reads CASSKSGQDNYGYTF. The CDR3 DNA is TGTGCCAGCAGCAAGTCGGGACAGGATAACTATGGCTACACCTTC.

The chain combines TRBV18 with TRBJ1-6; 8 bases map to TRBD1. CDR1 KGHSH and CDR2 LQKENI come from the germline V gene. J gave up 9 bases and V 6 bases, and 4 bases lay outside the gene matches. This CDR3 is 13 amino acids long. CDR3 in amino acids: CASSGDRGSPLHF. DNA for the CDR3: TGTGCCAGCTCGGGTGACAGGGGTTCACCCCTCCACTTT.

This clone appeared once. This sequence joins TRBV10-3 and TRBJ1-2; 7 bases are shared with TRBD1. The CDR3 sequence is 12 residues long. Germline V gene sequence: CDR1 ENHRY, CDR2 SYGVKD. V gave up 6 bases and J gave up 8 bases; unmatched junction bases: 6. CDR3 bases: TGTGCCATCAGAGGACAGGTAGAGGGCTACACCTTC. Amino acids: CAIRGQVEGYTF.

This clone has only a few counts. This chain joins TRBV13 and TRBJ2-3, with 8 bases identical to TRBD1. The germline CDR1 and CDR2 sequences are PRHDT and FYEKMQ (reference sequence). V lost 5 bases to trimming and J lost 6 bases; unmatched junction nucleotides: 7. This CDR3 has 14 amino acids. The CDR3 is CASSRTGLEDTQYF. CDR3 coding DNA: TGTGCCAGCAGCCGGACAGGGTTGGAGGATACGCAGTATTTT.

The V gene is TRBV30, the J gene TRBJ2-5, with TRBD2 identical over 8 bases. The germline CDR1 and CDR2 sequences are GTSNPN and SVGIG (reference sequence). This CDR3 spans 16 amino acids. With V trimmed by 2 bases and J by 4 bases, 12 bases remained unmatched. The CDR3 nucleotides are TGTGCCTGGAGTACCGGGGGGGGAACAGGGTCAGAGACCCAGTACTTC. This codes for CAWSTGGGTGSETQYF. Looking up the rest from reference TRBV30 and TRBJ2-5 gives the full variable domain: SQTIHQWPATLVQPVGSPLSLECTVEGTSNPNLYWYRQAAGRGLQLLFYSVGIGQISSEVPQNLSASRPQDRQFILSSKKLLLSDSGFYLCAWSTGGGTGSETQYFGPGTRLLVL.